The rows below give T cell receptor beta chains drawn from one sample of a study of CD8+ T cells in alopecia areata. Data came from immunoSEQ multiplex PCR; TCRdb stores just in-frame clones and leaves some out. The sample includes around 130,000 clones, around 50% of them seen just once. This sample comprised CD4+ T cells sorted from blood, obtained at week 0. The receptors come from a human donor with alopecia areata. Both conserved end residues are part of each CDR3. The order of the fields is CDR3 DNA, CDR3 protein, D gene, V gene, clone size, J gene. The D gene is left open where the match is weak. Clone sizes are given selectively: once, few, many, or a class where the clone is expanded.

CDR3nt: TGCGCCAGCAGCTTAAATTCGGGAGCCTACGAGCAGTACTTC
CDR3aa: CASSLNSGAYEQYF
d_gene: NA
v_gene: TRBV5-1
abundance: NA
j_gene: TRBJ2-7

CDR3nt: TGTGCCAGCACCTCAGGGAAGGTTGGTGAGCAGTTCTTC
CDR3aa: CASTSGKVGEQFF
d_gene: NA
v_gene: TRBV5-4
abundance: NA
j_gene: TRBJ2-1

CDR3nt: TGTGCCAGCAGCTTAGTAGCGGGGGGCAAAGAGACCCAGTACTTC
CDR3aa: CASSLVAGGKETQYF
d_gene: TRBD2
v_gene: TRBV7-2
abundance: NA
j_gene: TRBJ2-5

CDR3nt: TGCGCCAGCAGCCTCGGACAGGAGCGTGGGCCCCAGCATTTT
CDR3aa: CASSLGQERGPQHF
d_gene: TRBD1
v_gene: TRBV4-1
abundance: NA
j_gene: TRBJ1-5

CDR3nt: TGCGCCAGCAGCCAAGTCGCCACCGGGGAGCTGTTTTTT
CDR3aa: CASSQVATGELFF
d_gene: NA
v_gene: TRBV4-3
abundance: few
j_gene: TRBJ2-2

CDR3nt: TGTGCCAGCAGCCCGGGGACAGGGGCCAATCAGCCCCAGCATTTT
CDR3aa: CASSPGTGANQPQHF
d_gene: TRBD1
v_gene: TRBV7-2
abundance: few
j_gene: TRBJ1-5

CDR3nt: TGTGCCAGCACCCCCGACCCGGAGACGGCTAACTATGGCTACACCTTC
CDR3aa: CASTPDPETANYGYTF
d_gene: NA
v_gene: TRBV7-9
abundance: NA
j_gene: TRBJ1-2

CDR3nt: TGTGCCAGCAGTTTTCGCTGGGCCGGGGAGCTGTTTTTT
CDR3aa: CASSFRWAGELFF
d_gene: NA
v_gene: TRBV27
abundance: NA
j_gene: TRBJ2-2

CDR3nt: TGTGCCAGCAGGGAGTCGAGGGACGAGCAGTACTTC
CDR3aa: CASRESRDEQYF
d_gene: NA
v_gene: TRBV28
abundance: few
j_gene: TRBJ2-7

CDR3nt: TGCGCCAGCAGCCAACGACTAGCGGGAGTGAGGAATGAGCAGTTCTTC
CDR3aa: CASSQRLAGVRNEQFF
d_gene: TRBD2
v_gene: TRBV4-3
abundance: few
j_gene: TRBJ2-1

CDR3nt: TGTGCCAGCAGCTTAGCGTTAGGTGCCGGGGAGCTGTTTTTT
CDR3aa: CASSLALGAGELFF
d_gene: NA
v_gene: TRBV7-8
abundance: NA
j_gene: TRBJ2-2

CDR3nt: TGTGCCAGCAGCACCAGCGGGGGAAAATCAGGGGAGACCCAGTACTTC
CDR3aa: CASSTSGGKSGETQYF
d_gene: TRBD2
v_gene: TRBV7-3
abundance: NA
j_gene: TRBJ2-5

CDR3nt: TGTGCCAGCAGTCCCTTACCCTATAGACAGGGCGAAAAGACCCAGTACTTC
CDR3aa: CASSPLPYRQGEKTQYF
d_gene: TRBD1
v_gene: TRBV28
abundance: NA
j_gene: TRBJ2-5

CDR3nt: TGTGCCAGCAGTTCCCCCTGGGTGGGGACCTACGAGCAGTACTTC
CDR3aa: CASSSPWVGTYEQYF
d_gene: NA
v_gene: TRBV27
abundance: NA
j_gene: TRBJ2-7

CDR3nt: TGTGCCATCAGTGCTGACAGGAGCAATGAGCAGTTCTTC
CDR3aa: CAISADRSNEQFF
d_gene: NA
v_gene: TRBV10-3
abundance: few
j_gene: TRBJ2-1

CDR3nt: TGTGCCAGCAGCTCCAAACAGGGGAGAGAGACCCAGTACTTC
CDR3aa: CASSSKQGRETQYF
d_gene: TRBD1
v_gene: TRBV7-2
abundance: few
j_gene: TRBJ2-5

CDR3nt: TGTGCCGCTGGGACAGGGGCTTTCCCAGATACGCAGTATTTT
CDR3aa: CAAGTGAFPDTQYF
d_gene: TRBD1
v_gene: TRBV10-3
abundance: NA
j_gene: TRBJ2-3

CDR3nt: TGTGCCAGCAGTCCACCCGGGGCGGATGGGGCCAACGTCCTGACTTTC
CDR3aa: CASSPPGADGANVLTF
d_gene: NA
v_gene: TRBV27
abundance: NA
j_gene: TRBJ2-6

CDR3nt: TGTGCCAGCAGCCCCCGAGCAGGGCACAATGAGCAGTTCTTC
CDR3aa: CASSPRAGHNEQFF
d_gene: NA
v_gene: TRBV9
abundance: NA
j_gene: TRBJ2-1

CDR3nt: TGTGCCACAAATCTTGCCGGCGAGCAGTACTTC
CDR3aa: CATNLAGEQYF
d_gene: NA
v_gene: TRBV10-3
abundance: few
j_gene: TRBJ2-7

CDR3nt: TGTGCCAGCAGCGTAGTTGACAGGGTCGCTGGAAACACCATATATTTT
CDR3aa: CASSVVDRVAGNTIYF
d_gene: TRBD1
v_gene: TRBV9
abundance: NA
j_gene: TRBJ1-3

CDR3nt: TGCGCCAGCAGCTTGGTTCGGGTCGACACTGAAGCTTTCTTT
CDR3aa: CASSLVRVDTEAFF
d_gene: NA
v_gene: TRBV5-1
abundance: NA
j_gene: TRBJ1-1

CDR3nt: TGTGCCAGCAGTTTATCGGGGACAGGGAACGAAAAACTGTTTTTT
CDR3aa: CASSLSGTGNEKLFF
d_gene: TRBD1
v_gene: TRBV27
abundance: NA
j_gene: TRBJ1-4

CDR3nt: TGCGCCAGCAGCCGAACCGGGACAGGGGGCAATGGCTACACCTTC
CDR3aa: CASSRTGTGGNGYTF
d_gene: TRBD1
v_gene: TRBV4-3
abundance: once
j_gene: TRBJ1-2

CDR3nt: TGTGCCAGCAGCCCGGGACAGGGGGCCTCGGTAGATACGCAGTATTTT
CDR3aa: CASSPGQGASVDTQYF
d_gene: TRBD1
v_gene: TRBV7-8
abundance: NA
j_gene: TRBJ2-3

CDR3nt: TGTGCCAGCAGCCTAAGGGCGAACACCGGGGAGCTGTTTTTT
CDR3aa: CASSLRANTGELFF
d_gene: NA
v_gene: TRBV9
abundance: NA
j_gene: TRBJ2-2

CDR3nt: TGTGCCATCAGTGCCGGGTCCCGGGGCACCTTC
CDR3aa: CAISAGSRGTF
d_gene: NA
v_gene: TRBV10-3
abundance: few
j_gene: TRBJ1-2